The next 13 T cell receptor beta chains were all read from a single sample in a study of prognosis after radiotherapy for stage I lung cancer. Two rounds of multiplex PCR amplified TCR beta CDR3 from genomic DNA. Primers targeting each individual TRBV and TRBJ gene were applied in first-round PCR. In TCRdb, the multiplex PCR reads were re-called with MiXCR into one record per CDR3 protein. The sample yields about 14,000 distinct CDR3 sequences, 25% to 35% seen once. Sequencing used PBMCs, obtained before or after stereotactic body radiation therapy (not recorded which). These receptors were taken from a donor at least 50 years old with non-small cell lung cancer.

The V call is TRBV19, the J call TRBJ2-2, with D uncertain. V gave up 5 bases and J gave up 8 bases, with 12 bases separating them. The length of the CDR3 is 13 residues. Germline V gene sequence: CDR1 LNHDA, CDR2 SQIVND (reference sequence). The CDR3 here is CASSALGSGELFF. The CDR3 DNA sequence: TGTGCCAGTAGTGCTCTAGGAAGTGGGGAGCTGTTTTTT. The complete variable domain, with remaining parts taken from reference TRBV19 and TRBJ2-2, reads DGGITQSPKYLFRKEGQNVTLSCEQNLNHDAMYWYRQDPGQGLRLIYYSQIVNDFQKGDIAEGYSVSREKKESFPLTVTSAQKNPTAFYLCASSALGSGELFFGEGSRLTVL.

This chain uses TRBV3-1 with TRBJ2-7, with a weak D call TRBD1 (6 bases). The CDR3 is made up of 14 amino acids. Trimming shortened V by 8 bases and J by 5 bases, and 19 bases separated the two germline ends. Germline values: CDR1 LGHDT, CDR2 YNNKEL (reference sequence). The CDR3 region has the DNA TGTGCCAGCGGCAAAGGGGGACCCCCCGACGAGCAGTACTTC. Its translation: CASGKGGPPDEQYF.

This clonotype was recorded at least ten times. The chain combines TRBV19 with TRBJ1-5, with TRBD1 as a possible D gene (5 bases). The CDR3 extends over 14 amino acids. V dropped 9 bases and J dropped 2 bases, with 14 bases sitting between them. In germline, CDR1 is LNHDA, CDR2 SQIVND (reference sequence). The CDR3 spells CASQGGAGNQPQHF. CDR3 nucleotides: TGTGCCAGCCAGGGTGGGGCAGGCAATCAGCCCCAGCATTTT.

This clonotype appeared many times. CDR3 loop: CASSSGGTETQYF. DNA for the CDR3: TGTGCCAGCAGTTCGGGGGGTACGGAGACCCAGTACTTC. The rearrangement uses TRBV28 and TRBJ2-5; TRBD2 aligns across 7 bases. Trimming took 4 bases from V and 5 from J; bases not matched to a gene: 4. The germline CDR1 and CDR2 sequences are MDHEN and SYDVKM. This CDR3 spans 13 amino acids.

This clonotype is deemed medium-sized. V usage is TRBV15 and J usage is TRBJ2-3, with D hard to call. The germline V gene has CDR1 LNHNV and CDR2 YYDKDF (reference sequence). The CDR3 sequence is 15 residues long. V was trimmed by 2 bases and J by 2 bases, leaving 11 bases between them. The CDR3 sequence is CATSRSPTSTDTQYF. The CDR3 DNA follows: TGTGCCACCAGCAGATCCCCGACATCCACAGATACGCAGTATTTT.

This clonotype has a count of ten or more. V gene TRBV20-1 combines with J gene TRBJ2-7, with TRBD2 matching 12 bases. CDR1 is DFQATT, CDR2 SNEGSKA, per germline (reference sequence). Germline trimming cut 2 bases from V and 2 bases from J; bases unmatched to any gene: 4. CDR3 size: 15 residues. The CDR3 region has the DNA TGCAGTGCTAGACGACTAGCGGGAGCCACCTACGAGCAGTACTTC. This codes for CSARRLAGATYEQYF.

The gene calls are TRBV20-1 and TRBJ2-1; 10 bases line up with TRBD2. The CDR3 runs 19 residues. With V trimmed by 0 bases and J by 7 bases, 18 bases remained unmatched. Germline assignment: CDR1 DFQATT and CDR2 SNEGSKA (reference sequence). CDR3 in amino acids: CSARDSRVDSGGFWNEQFF. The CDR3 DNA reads TGCAGTGCTAGAGATTCCCGGGTGGATAGCGGGGGGTTTTGGAATGAGCAGTTCTTC.

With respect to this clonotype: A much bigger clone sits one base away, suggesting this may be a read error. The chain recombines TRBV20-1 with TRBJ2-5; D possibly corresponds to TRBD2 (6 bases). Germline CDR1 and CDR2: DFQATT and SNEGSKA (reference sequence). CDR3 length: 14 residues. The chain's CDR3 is CSARDPYIRETQHF. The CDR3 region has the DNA TGCAGTGCTAGAGATCCCTATATCCGGGAGACCCAGCACTTC.

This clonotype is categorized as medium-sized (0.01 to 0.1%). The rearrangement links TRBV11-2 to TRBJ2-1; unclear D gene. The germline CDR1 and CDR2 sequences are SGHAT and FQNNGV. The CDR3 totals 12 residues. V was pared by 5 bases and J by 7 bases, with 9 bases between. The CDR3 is CASSKGFNEQFF. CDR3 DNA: TGTGCCAGCAGCAAAGGTTTTAATGAGCAGTTCTTC.

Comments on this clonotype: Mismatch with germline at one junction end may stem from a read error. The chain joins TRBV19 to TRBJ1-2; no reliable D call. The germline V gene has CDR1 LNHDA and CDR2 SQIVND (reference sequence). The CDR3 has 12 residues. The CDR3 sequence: CANKIGNYGYIF. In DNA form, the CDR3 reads TGTGCCAATAAAATAGGGAACTACGGCTACATCTTC.

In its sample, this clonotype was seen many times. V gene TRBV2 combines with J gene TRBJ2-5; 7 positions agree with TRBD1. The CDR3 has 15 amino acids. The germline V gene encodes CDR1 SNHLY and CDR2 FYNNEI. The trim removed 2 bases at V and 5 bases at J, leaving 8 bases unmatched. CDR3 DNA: TGTGCCAGCAGTGAAATGGGACAGCCGACGGAGACCCAGTACTTC. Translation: CASSEMGQPTETQYF.

DNA of the CDR3: TGTGCCAGCAGCGTGGACGGAGACTACGAGCAGTACTTC. Its translation is CASSVDGDYEQYF. The gene calls are TRBV5-5 and TRBJ2-7; D gene unclear. Germline V gives CDR1 SGHKS, CDR2 YYEKEE (reference sequence). CDR3 length: 13 amino acids. V was shortened by 4 bases and J by 3 bases, with 11 bases between the two germline ends.

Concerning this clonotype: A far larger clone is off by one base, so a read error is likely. Here the CDR3 reads CASSYSRTGCGYGYTF. The CDR3, as DNA: TGTGCCAGCAGTTACTCCCGGACAGGGTGCGGCTATGGCTACACCTTC. The gene calls are TRBV6-9 and TRBJ1-2, with TRBD1 matching 8 bases. This CDR3 is built from 16 residues. Germline trimming cut 3 bases from V and 4 bases from J; bases unmatched to any gene: 10. CDR1 is MNHGY and CDR2 is SVAAGI in the germline V gene.